This T cell receptor beta chain appears in the sequencing data of a study of PD-1 blockade in classical Hodgkin lymphoma. Study overall: Patients were infused with nivolumab 3 mg/kg every 2 weeks.

General observations from the study: Lower baseline TCR diversity was reported for newly diagnosed patients than for healthy donors. TCR diversity in CD4+, not CD8+, cells rose significantly by C4D1. The origin of the repertoire differences remains undefined, with disease activity or prior therapy as possible causes.

Details on this clone: The antigen is undetermined.

V dropped 6 bases and J dropped 4; count of bases not matched to a gene: 6. The V gene's germline CDR1 is SNHLY and CDR2 FYNNEI. This CDR3 region has 15 residues. Generated by immunoSEQ multiplex PCR, the TCRdb table keeps only in-frame clones and is missing some. This sample yields roughly 61,000 clones, of which approximately 90% are seen a single time; 10% belongs to the top ten. Patients all relapsed after autologous stem cell transplantation, and there was variation in brentuximab vedotin exposure. The rearrangement links TRBV2 to TRBJ2-2; 9 bases are a match to TRBD2. This TCR was recovered from a human donor with classical Hodgkin lymphoma. Specimen: peripheral blood mononuclear cells (PBMCs), collected before the second cycle of nivolumab. CDR3 protein: CASSPAGGGTGELFF. The CDR3 coding sequence is TGTGCCAGCAGCCCGGCGGGAGGGGGCACCGGGGAGCTGTTTTTT.